This TCR beta chain was recorded in a study of CD8 T cells in ankylosing spondylitis. Overall study results and limits: Characteristic of ankylosing spondylitis blood, it appeared, was a TCR beta motif comprising eight highly homologous variants. Disease-linked clones reportedly concentrated significantly in matched ankylosing spondylitis synovial fluid.

For TCR beta, libraries came from quantitative 5'-RACE with molecular barcodes. TCRdb reprocessed the 5' RACE reads with MiXCR, giving one entry per CDR3 protein. This repertoire shows under 450,000 distinct CDR3 sequences, roughly a sixth found once; its top ten account for just over 1%. Trimming took off 4 bases at V and 3 bases at J, with 13 bases between the two ends. The CDR3 totals 15 residues. The germline CDR1 and CDR2 sequences are MNHEY and SVGEGT. Turning to this clonotype: The antigen is not known.

The J gene is TRBJ2-1, the V gene TRBV6-2 or TRBV6-3; D gene unclear. The sequence was collected from a male donor with ankylosing spondylitis. Sequencing was carried out using blood, either unsorted or a sorted T cell fraction (not recorded which). CDR3 coding DNA: TGTGCCAGCAGTTCGACTCCCCCCCGCTACAATGAGCAGTTCTTC. This codes for CASSSTPPRYNEQFF.